This T cell receptor beta chain was recovered during a study of T cells expressing NK-cell markers. At the level of the study: It was from sorted CD3+CD56+NKG2C+, CD3+CD56+NKG2C- and CD3+CD56-NKG2C+ T cells that TCR beta repertoires came.

The CDR3 length is 14 residues. Germline V CDR1 and CDR2: MNHEY, SVGAGI. TCRdb reprocessed the 5' RACE reads and stores each CDR3 protein as one record, lacking DNA. The sample data list a few hundred thousand distinct CDR3 sequences. Study-wide points: Dominant NKG2C+ clonotype frequencies of roughly 1.0-7.5% of CD8+ T cells were measured in a handful of donors. No clear determination of HCMV specificity was made for expanded NKG2C+ T cell clones.

As for this clonotype: Its antigen remains unidentified.

The specimen sequenced was blood T cells: a sorted CD56 or NKG2C T cell subset, CD4+ or CD8+ T cells, or bulk PBMC T cells (not recorded which). V gene TRBV6-5 combines with J gene TRBJ2-7; TCRdb indicates TRBD2, and absent DNA this call remains unverified. The receptor was isolated from a man aged 18-69 years in good health. CDR3 region: CASSLFEGAAEQYF.